The 7 T cell receptor beta chains reported below all come from one sample, sequenced in a study of immune evolution from preneoplasia to lung adenocarcinoma. The assay was immunoSEQ multiplex PCR, and TCRdb's table has in-frame clones only and misses some. The sample carries fewer than 10,000 clones, 70% to 85% recorded once. The sample was FFPE minimally invasive lung adenocarcinoma tissue. Receptor source: a person of 80 years or more with lung adenocarcinoma.

V and J are TRBV29-1 and TRBJ2-3; 7 positions agree with TRBD2. This CDR3 has 14 amino acids. Germline V gene data show CDR1 as SQVTM and CDR2 as ANQGSEA. V shed 5 bases, J shed 1 base, and the junction held 6 bases outside the gene matches. The CDR3 DNA is TGCAGCGTTTGGGAGGGAGGGCGCACAGATACGCAGTATTTT. Its protein is CSVWEGGRTDTQYF.

This chain links TRBV6-6 with TRBJ2-7; TRBD2 agrees at 7 bases. The V gene end was trimmed by 5 bases and the J gene end by 7 bases; junction bases not matched to a gene: 14. Germline V lookup: CDR1 MNHNY, CDR2 SVGAGI (reference sequence). This CDR3 has 15 amino acids. The CDR3 DNA reads TGTGCCAGCAGTATAGGGGTGGCGGGAGTAAGTGAGCAGTACTTC. It specifies CASSIGVAGVSEQYF.

The rearrangement uses TRBV5-1 and TRBJ1-1; 8 bases are shared with TRBD1. The V gene's germline CDR1 is SGHRS and CDR2 YFSETQ. The CDR3 is 16 residues long. V was pared by 0 bases and J by 0 bases, with 4 bases of the junction left unmatched. The CDR3 loop is CASSLGTGQMNTEAFF. DNA of the CDR3: TGCGCCAGCAGCTTGGGGACAGGGCAAATGAACACTGAAGCTTTCTTT.

This rearrangement joins TRBV11-2 to TRBJ2-6; no definite D call. V gave up 5 bases and J gave up 2 bases, with 10 bases separating them. The germline V gene encodes CDR1 SGHAT and CDR2 FQNNGV. CDR3 size: 15 residues. CDR3 protein: CASSGIGAGANVLTF. In DNA, the CDR3 is TGTGCCAGCAGCGGAATTGGGGCTGGGGCCAACGTCCTGACTTTC.

V is TRBV28 and J is TRBJ2-7; no reliable D call. CDR3 length equals 13 residues. The germline V and J ends were trimmed by 5 bases and 0 bases, with 8 bases remaining between them. The germline gives CDR1 MDHEN, CDR2 SYDVKM. CDR3 sequence: CASSADFSYEQYF. The CDR3 nucleotides read TGTGCCAGCAGTGCAGATTTCTCCTACGAGCAGTACTTC.

This chain connects TRBV6-6 to TRBJ2-5, with D possibly being TRBD1 or TRBD2 (5 bases each). V was cut by 7 bases and J by 7 bases, with 16 bases left in between. The CDR3 contains 13 residues. CDR1 MNHNY and CDR2 SVGAGI come from the germline V gene (reference sequence). The CDR3 loop is CASTPPGAGTQYF. CDR3 DNA sequence: TGTGCCAGCACCCCCCCCGGGGCCGGGACCCAGTACTTC.

The rearrangement joins TRBV5-6 to TRBJ2-7; TRBD1 matches at 8 bases. Trimming at V came to 6 bases and at J to 2 bases, leaving 13 bases not matched to a gene. Germline values: CDR1 SGHDT, CDR2 YYEEEE. This CDR3 comprises 16 residues. The CDR3 loop is CASTEQGGRRAYEQYF. The CDR3 DNA reads as TGTGCCAGCACCGAACAGGGGGGCCGGCGGGCCTACGAGCAGTACTTC. The complete variable domain, with remaining parts taken from reference TRBV5-6 and TRBJ2-7, reads DAGVTQSPTHLIKTRGQQVTLRCSPKSGHDTVSWYQQALGQGPQFIFQYYEEEERQRGNFPDRFSGHQFPNYSSELNVNALLLGDSALYLCASTEQGGRRAYEQYFGPGTRLTVT.